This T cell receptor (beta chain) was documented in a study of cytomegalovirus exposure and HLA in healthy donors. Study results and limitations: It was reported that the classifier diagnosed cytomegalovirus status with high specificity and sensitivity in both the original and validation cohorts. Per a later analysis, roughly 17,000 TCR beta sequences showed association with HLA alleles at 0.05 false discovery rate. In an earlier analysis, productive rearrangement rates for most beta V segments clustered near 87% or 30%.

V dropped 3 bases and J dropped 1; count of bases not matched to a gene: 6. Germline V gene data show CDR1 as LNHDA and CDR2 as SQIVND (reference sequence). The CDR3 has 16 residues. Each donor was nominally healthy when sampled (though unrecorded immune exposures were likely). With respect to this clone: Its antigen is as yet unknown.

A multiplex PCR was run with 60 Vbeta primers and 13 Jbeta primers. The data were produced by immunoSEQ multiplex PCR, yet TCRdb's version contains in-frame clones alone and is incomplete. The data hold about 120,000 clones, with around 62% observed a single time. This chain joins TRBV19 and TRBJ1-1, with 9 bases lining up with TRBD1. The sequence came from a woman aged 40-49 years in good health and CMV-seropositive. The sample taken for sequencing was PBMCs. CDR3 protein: CASSILPGQGNTEAFF. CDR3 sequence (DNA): TGTGCCAGTAGTATTCTTCCGGGACAGGGGAACACTGAAGCTTTCTTT.